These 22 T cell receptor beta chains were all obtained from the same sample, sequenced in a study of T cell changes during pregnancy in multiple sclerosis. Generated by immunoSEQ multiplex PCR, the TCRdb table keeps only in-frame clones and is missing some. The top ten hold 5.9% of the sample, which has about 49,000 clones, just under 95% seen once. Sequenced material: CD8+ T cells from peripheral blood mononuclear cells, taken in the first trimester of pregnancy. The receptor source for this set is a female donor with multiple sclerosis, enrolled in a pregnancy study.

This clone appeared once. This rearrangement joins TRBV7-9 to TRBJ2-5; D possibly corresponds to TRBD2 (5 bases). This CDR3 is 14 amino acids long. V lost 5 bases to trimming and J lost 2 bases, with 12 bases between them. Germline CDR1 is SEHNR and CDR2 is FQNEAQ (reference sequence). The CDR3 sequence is CASSPGLVQETQYF. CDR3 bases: TGTGCCAGCAGCCCGGGGTTGGTTCAAGAGACCCAGTACTTC.

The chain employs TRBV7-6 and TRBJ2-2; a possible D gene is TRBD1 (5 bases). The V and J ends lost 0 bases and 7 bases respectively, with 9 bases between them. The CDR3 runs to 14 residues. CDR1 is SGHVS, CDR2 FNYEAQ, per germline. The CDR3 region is CASSLAKGVGELFF. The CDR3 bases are TGTGCCAGCAGCTTAGCGAAAGGGGTCGGGGAGCTGTTTTTT.

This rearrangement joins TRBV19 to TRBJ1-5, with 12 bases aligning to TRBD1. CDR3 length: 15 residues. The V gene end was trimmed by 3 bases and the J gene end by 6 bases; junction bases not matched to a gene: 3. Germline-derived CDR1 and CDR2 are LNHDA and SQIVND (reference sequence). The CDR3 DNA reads TGTGCCAGTAGTATCGGGACAGGGGGCGGTCAGCCCCAGCATTTT. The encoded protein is CASSIGTGGGQPQHF.

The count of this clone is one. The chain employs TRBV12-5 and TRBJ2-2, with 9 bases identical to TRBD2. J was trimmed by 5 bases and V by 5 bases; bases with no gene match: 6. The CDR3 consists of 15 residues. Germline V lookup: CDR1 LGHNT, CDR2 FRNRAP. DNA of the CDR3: TGTGCTAGTGGTCCGGGACTAGCAGGGACCGGGGAGCTGTTTTTT. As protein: CASGPGLAGTGELFF. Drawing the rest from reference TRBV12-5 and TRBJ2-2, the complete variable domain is DARVTQTPRHKVTEMGQEVTMRCQPILGHNTVFWYRQTMMQGLELLAYFRNRAPLDDSGMPKDRFSAEMPDATLATLKIQPSEPRDSAVYFCASGPGLAGTGELFFGEGSRLTVL.

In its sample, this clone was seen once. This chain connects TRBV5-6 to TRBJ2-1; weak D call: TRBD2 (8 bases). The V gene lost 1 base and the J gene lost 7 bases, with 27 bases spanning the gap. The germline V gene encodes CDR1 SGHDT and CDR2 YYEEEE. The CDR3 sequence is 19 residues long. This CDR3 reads CASSLSTGLYQRERNEQFF. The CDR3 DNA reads TGTGCCAGCAGCTTGTCGACAGGGTTGTATCAGCGGGAGAGGAATGAGCAGTTCTTC.

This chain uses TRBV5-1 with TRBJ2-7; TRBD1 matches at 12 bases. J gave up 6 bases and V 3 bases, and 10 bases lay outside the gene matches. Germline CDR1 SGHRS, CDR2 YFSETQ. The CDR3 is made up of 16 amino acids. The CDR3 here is CASSSGDRGHLSEQYF. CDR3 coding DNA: TGCGCCAGCAGCTCAGGGGACAGGGGGCACTTAAGCGAGCAGTACTTC.

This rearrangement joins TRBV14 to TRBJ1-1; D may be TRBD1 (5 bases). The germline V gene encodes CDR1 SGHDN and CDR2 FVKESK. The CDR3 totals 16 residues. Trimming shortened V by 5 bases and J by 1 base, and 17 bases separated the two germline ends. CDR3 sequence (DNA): TGTGCCAGCAGCAATATGGCGGCAGGGCCGAACACTGAAGCTTTCTTT. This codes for CASSNMAAGPNTEAFF. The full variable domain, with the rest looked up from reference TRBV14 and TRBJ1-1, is EAGVTQFPSHSVIEKGQTVTLRCDPISGHDNLYWYRRVMGKEIKFLLHFVKESKQDESGMPNNRFLAERTGGTYSTLKVQPAELEDSGVYFCASSNMAAGPNTEAFFGQGTRLTVV.

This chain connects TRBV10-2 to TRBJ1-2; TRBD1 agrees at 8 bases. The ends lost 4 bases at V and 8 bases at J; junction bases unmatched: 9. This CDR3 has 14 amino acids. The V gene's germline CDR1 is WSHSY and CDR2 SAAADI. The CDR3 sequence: CASSATGGFGGYTF. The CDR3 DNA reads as TGCGCCAGCAGTGCCACAGGGGGATTCGGAGGCTACACCTTC.

The CDR3 DNA follows: TGTGCCACCAGCTCAGAGGCCTACGAGCAGTACTTC. Translation: CATSSEAYEQYF. The chain links TRBV15 to TRBJ2-7, with D unclear. The CDR3 has 12 amino acids. CDR1 LNHNV and CDR2 YYDKDF come from the germline V gene (reference sequence). The V end was cut by 5 bases, the J end by 2 bases, with 7 bases between.

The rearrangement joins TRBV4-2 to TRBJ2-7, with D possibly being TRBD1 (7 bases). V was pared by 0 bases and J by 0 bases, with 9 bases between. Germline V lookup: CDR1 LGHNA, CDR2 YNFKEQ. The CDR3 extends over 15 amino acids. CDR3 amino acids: CASSQERDSSYEQYF. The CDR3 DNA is TGTGCCAGCAGCCAAGAGCGGGACAGCTCCTACGAGCAGTACTTC.

CDR3: CASSSLGYQPQHF. The CDR3 DNA sequence: TGTGCCAGCAGTTCCCTAGGTTATCAGCCCCAGCATTTT. The chain carries TRBV28 and TRBJ1-5, with D uncertain. CDR3 length equals 13 residues. Germline V gives CDR1 MDHEN, CDR2 SYDVKM. V lost 4 bases, J lost 5 bases, and 9 bases lay in between. The variable domain in full, with the rest retrieved from reference TRBV28 and TRBJ1-5, is DVKVTQSSRYLVKRTGEKVFLECVQDMDHENMFWYRQDPGLGLRLIYFSYDVKMKEKGDIPEGYSVSREKKERFSLILESASTNQTSMYLCASSSLGYQPQHFGDGTRLSIL.

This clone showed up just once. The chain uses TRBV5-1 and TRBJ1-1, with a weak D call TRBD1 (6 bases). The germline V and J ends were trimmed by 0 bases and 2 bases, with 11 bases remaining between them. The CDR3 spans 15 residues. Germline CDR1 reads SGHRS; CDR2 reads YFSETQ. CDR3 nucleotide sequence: TGCGCCAGCAGCTTGGCAGCAGGGGCTAACACTGAAGCTTTCTTT. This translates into CASSLAAGANTEAFF.

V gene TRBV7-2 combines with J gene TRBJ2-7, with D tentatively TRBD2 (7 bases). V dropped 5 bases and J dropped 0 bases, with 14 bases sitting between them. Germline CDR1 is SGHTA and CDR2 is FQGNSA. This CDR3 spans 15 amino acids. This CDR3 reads CASSKGGGSSYEQYF. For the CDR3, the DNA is TGTGCCAGCAGCAAGGGGGGCGGGAGCTCCTACGAGCAGTACTTC.

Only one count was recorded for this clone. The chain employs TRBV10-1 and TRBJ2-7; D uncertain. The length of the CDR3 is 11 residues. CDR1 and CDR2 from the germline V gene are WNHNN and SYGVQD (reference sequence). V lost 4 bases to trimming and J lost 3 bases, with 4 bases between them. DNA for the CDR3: TGCGCCAGCAGTGCAGGCTACGAGCAGTACTTC. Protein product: CASSAGYEQYF.

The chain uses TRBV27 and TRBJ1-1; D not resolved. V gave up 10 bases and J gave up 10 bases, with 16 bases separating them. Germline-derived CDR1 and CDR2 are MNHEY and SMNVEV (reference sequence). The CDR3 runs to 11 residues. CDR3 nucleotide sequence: TGTGCCACCAGGACTGGAGTTGGAGCTTTCTTT. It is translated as CATRTGVGAFF.

DNA of the CDR3: TGTGCCAGCAGCCTCCCCGGTAAAACGAACACCGGGGAGCTGTTTTTT. Its translation is CASSLPGKTNTGELFF. The chain uses TRBV5-4 and TRBJ2-2; D unresolved. Germline CDR1 SGHNT, CDR2 YYREEE (reference sequence). This CDR3 is 16 amino acids long. Trimming removed 4 bases at V and 0 bases at J, with 13 bases between.

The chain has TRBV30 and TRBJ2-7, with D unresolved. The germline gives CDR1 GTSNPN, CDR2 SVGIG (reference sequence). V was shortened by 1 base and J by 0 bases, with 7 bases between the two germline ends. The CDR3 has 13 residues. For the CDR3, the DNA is TGTGCCTGGAGTGGGCTGGCCTCCTACGAGCAGTACTTC. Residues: CAWSGLASYEQYF. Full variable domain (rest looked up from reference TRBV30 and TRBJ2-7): SQTIHQWPATLVQPVGSPLSLECTVEGTSNPNLYWYRQAAGRGLQLLFYSVGIGQISSEVPQNLSASRPQDRQFILSSKKLLLSDSGFYLCAWSGLASYEQYFGPGTRLTVT.

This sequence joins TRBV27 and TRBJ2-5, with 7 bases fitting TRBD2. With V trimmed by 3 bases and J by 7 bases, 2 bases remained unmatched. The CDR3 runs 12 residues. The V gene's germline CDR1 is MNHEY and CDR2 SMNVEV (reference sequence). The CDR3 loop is CASSFSGGTQYF. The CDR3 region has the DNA TGTGCCAGCAGTTTCTCGGGGGGGACCCAGTACTTC.

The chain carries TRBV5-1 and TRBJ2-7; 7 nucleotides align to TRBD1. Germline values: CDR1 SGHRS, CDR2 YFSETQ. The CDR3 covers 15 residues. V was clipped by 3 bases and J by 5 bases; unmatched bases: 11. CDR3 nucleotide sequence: TGCGCCAGCAGCTGGACCGGGACAGAGTTTGACGAGCAGTACTTC. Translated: CASSWTGTEFDEQYF.

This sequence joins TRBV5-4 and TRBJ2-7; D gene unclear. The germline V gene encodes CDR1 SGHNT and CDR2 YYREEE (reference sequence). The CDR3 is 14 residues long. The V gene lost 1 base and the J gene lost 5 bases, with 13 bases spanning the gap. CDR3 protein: CASSLLSDPNEQYF. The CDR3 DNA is TGTGCCAGCAGCTTGTTAAGCGACCCCAACGAGCAGTACTTC.

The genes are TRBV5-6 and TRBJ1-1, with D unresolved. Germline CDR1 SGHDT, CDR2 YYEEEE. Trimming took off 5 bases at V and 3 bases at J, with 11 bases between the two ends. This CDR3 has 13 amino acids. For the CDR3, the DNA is TGTGCCAGCAGTTCACAGCCCTACACTGAAGCTTTCTTT. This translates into CASSSQPYTEAFF. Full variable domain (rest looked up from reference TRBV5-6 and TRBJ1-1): DAGVTQSPTHLIKTRGQQVTLRCSPKSGHDTVSWYQQALGQGPQFIFQYYEEEERQRGNFPDRFSGHQFPNYSSELNVNALLLGDSALYLCASSSQPYTEAFFGQGTRLTVV.

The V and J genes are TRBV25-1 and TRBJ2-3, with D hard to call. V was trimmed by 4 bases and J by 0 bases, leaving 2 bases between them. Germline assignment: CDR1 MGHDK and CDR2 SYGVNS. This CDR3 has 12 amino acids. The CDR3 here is CASSVSTDTQYF. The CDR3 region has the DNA TGTGCCAGCAGTGTAAGCACAGATACGCAGTATTTT.